This TCR beta chain came from a study of control samples from healthy donors and cancer patients. Some clones are missing from TCRdb's copy, which holds only in-frame ones; the method was immunoSEQ multiplex PCR. This repertoire shows under 200,000 clones, 80% to 95% found once; its top ten account for over 4%. CDR1 and CDR2 from the germline V gene are MGHDK and SYGVNS. The CDR3 is 15 amino acids. V was pared by 1 base and J by 1 base, with 10 bases between. This chain uses TRBV25-1 with TRBJ1-2, with TRBD1 as a possible D gene (6 bases). The source of this sequence is a woman aged 55-70 years in good health. Sequenced input: blood. CDR3 region: CASSEWGGGNYGYTF. Here the CDR3 DNA reads TGTGCCAGCAGTGAATGGGGGGGCGGTAACTATGGCTACACCTTC.